Listed here is a single T cell receptor beta chain. TCRdb used MiXCR to reprocess the 5' RACE reads, holding one entry per CDR3 protein. The sample holds fewer than 900,000 distinct CDR3 sequences, 21% seen once. This sample is part of a study of identical twins. The CDR3 extends over 14 amino acids. CDR1 SGHTA and CDR2 FQGNSA come from the germline V gene. V was cut by 3 bases and J by 7 bases, with 12 bases left in between. The same sample was also studied in work on T cells expressing NK-cell markers. In that study: Sequencing covered eight donors, seven HCMV-seropositive and one seronegative.

Sequenced: PBMCs. The chain has TRBV7-2 and TRBJ2-2, with no clear D. This receptor was obtained from a woman aged 18 to 35 in good health. CDR3: CASSFGPSDGELFF. Here the CDR3 DNA reads TGTGCCAGCAGCTTCGGACCATCCGACGGGGAGCTGTTTTTT.